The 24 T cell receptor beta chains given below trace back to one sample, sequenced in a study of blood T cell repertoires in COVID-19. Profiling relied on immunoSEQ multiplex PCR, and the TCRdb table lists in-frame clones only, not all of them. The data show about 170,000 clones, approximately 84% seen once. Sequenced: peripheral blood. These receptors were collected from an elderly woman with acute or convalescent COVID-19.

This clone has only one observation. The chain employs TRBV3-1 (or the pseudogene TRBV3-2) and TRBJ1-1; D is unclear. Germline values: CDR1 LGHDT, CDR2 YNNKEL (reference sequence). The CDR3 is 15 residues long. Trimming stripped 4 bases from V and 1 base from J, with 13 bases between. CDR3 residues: CASSPLSQPNTEAFF. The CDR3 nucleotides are TGTGCCAGCAGCCCGCTTTCACAGCCGAACACTGAAGCTTTCTTT.

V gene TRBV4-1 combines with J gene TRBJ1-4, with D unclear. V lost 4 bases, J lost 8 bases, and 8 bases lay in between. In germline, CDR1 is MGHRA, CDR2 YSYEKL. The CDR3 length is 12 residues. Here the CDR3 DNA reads TGCGCCAGCAGCCCGCCCAGGGAAAAACTGTTTTTT. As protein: CASSPPREKLFF.

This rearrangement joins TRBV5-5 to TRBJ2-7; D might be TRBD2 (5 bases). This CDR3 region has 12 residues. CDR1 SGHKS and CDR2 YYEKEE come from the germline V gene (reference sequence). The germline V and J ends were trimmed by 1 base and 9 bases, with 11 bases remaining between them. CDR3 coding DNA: TGTGCCAGCAGCTTGTATATCGGGGTGCAGTACTTC. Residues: CASSLYIGVQYF.

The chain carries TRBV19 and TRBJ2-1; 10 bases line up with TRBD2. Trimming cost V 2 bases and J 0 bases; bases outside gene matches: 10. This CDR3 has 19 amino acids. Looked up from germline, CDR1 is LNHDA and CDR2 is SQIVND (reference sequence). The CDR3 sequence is CASSIYGLAGASSYNEQFF. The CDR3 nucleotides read TGTGCCAGTAGTATATACGGTCTAGCGGGAGCCAGCTCCTACAATGAGCAGTTCTTC.

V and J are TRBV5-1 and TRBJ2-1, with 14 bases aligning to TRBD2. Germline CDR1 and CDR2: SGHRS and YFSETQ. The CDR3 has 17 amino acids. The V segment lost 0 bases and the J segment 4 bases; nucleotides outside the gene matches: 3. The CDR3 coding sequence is TGCGCCAGCAGCTTGGGACTAGCGGGAGGGCCATACAATGAGCAGTTCTTC. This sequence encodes CASSLGLAGGPYNEQFF. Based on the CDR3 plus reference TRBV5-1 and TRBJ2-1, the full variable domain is KAGVTQTPRYLIKTRGQQVTLSCSPISGHRSVSWYQQTPGQGLQFLFEYFSETQRNKGNFPGRFSGRQFSNSRSEMNVSTLELGDSALYLCASSLGLAGGPYNEQFFGPGTRLTVL.

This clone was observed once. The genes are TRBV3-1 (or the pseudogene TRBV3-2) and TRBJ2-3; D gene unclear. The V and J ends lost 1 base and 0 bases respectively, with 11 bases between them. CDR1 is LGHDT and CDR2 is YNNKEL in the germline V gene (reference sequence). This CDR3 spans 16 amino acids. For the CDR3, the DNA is TGTGCCAGCAGCCAAGTCGGCGAGGAGAGCACAGATACGCAGTATTTT. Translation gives CASSQVGEESTDTQYF.

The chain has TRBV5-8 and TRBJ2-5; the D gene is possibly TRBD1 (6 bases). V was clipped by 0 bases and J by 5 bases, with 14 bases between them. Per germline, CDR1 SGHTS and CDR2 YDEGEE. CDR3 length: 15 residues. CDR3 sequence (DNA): TGTGCCAGCAGCTTGGCAGGGGCCTCGGGGGAGACCCAGTACTTC. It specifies CASSLAGASGETQYF.

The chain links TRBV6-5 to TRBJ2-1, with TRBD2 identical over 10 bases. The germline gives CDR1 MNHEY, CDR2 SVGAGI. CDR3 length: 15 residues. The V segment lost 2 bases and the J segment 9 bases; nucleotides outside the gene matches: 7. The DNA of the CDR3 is TGTGCCAGCAGTTACGGACTAGCGGCCTTGGTTGAGCAGTTCTTC. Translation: CASSYGLAALVEQFF.

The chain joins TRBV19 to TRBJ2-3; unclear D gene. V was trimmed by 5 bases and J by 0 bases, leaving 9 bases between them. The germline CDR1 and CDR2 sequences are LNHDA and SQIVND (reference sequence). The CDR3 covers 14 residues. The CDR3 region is CASSDSSSTDTQYF. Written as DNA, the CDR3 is TGTGCCAGTAGTGATAGCAGTAGCACAGATACGCAGTATTTT.

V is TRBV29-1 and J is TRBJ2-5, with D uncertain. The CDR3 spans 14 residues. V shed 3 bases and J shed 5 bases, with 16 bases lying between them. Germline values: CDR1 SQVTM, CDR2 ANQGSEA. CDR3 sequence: CSVDLRSTVETQYF. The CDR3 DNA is TGCAGCGTTGATCTTAGGTCGACTGTGGAGACCCAGTACTTC.

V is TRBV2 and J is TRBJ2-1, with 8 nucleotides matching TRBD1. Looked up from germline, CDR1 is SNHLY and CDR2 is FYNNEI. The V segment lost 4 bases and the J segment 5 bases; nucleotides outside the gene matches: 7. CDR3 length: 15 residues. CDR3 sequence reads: CASSVTRGRNNEQFF. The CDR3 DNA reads TGTGCCAGCAGTGTGACCAGGGGGCGGAACAATGAGCAGTTCTTC.

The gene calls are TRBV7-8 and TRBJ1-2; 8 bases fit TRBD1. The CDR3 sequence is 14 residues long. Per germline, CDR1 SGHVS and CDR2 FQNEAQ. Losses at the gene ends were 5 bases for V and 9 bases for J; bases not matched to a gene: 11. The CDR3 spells CASSLTSGGASYTF. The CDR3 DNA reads TGTGCCAGCAGCCTAACATCAGGGGGCGCGAGCTACACCTTC.

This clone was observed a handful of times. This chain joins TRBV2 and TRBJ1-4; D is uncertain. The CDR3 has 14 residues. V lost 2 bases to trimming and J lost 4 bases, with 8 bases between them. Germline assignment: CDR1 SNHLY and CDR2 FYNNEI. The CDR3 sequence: CASSERQDNEKLFF. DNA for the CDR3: TGTGCCAGCAGTGAAAGGCAGGATAATGAAAAACTGTTTTTT.

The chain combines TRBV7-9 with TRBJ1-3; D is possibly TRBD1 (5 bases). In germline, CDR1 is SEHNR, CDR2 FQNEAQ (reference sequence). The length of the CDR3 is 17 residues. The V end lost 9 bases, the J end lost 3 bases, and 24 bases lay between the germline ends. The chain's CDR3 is CASFTGRALERGNTIYF. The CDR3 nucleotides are TGTGCCAGTTTCACCGGCAGGGCCCTGGAACGTGGAAACACCATATATTTT.

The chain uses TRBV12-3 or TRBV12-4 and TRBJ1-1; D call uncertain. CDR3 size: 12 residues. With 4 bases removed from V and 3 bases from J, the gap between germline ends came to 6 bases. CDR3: CASSSLYTEAFF. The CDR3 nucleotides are TGTGCCAGCAGTTCCCTGTACACTGAAGCTTTCTTT.

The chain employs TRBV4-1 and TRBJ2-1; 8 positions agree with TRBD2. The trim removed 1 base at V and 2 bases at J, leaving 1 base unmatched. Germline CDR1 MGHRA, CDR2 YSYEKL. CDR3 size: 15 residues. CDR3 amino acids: CASSQALAAYNEQFF. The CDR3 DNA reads TGCGCCAGCAGCCAAGCACTAGCGGCCTACAATGAGCAGTTCTTC.

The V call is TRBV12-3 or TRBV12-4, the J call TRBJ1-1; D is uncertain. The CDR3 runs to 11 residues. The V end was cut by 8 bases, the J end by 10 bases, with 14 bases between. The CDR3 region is CASGRRRGAFF. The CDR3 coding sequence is TGTGCCAGCGGGAGGAGGAGAGGAGCTTTCTTT.

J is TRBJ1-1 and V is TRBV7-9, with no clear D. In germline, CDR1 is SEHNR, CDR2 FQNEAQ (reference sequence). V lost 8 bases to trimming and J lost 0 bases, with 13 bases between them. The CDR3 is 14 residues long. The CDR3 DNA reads TGTGCCAGCTCCCTTGGAGCCCTGAACACTGAAGCTTTCTTT. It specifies CASSLGALNTEAFF.

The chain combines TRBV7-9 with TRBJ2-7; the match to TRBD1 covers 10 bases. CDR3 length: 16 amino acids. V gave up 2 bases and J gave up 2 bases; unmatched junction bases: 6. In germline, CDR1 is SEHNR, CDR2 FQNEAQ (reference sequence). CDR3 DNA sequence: TGTGCCAGCAGCTTACTTACCGGGACAGGGGCCTACGAGCAGTACTTC. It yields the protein CASSLLTGTGAYEQYF.

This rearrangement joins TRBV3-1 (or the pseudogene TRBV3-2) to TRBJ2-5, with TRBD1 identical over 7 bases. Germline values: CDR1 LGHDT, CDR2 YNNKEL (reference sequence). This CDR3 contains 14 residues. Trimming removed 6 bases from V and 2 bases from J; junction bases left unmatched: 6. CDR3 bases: TGTGCCAGCAGACCGACAGGGTGGCAAGAGACCCAGTACTTC. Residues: CASRPTGWQETQYF.

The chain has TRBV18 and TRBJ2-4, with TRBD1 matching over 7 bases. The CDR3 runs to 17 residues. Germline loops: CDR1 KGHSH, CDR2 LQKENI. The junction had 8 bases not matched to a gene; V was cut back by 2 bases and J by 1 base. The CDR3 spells CASSPRGQGGAKNIQYF. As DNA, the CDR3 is TGTGCCAGCTCACCAAGGGGGCAGGGTGGCGCCAAAAACATTCAGTACTTC.

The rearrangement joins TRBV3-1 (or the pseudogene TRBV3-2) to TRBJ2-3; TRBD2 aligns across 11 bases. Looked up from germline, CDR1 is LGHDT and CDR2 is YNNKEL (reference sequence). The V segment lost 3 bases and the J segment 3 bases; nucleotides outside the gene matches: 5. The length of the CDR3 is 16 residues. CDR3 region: CASSQGLAGGTDTQYF. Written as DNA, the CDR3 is TGTGCCAGCAGCCAGGGGCTAGCGGGAGGAACAGATACGCAGTATTTT.

The CDR3 region is CASSSARELNTEAFF. Here the CDR3 DNA reads TGCGCCAGCAGCTCCGCTCGGGAGTTGAACACTGAAGCTTTCTTT. This chain uses TRBV5-1 with TRBJ1-1; D not resolved. This CDR3 comprises 15 residues. Between the trimmed V and J ends, which lost 3 bases and 0 bases, there was a span of 12 bases. The germline V gene encodes CDR1 SGHRS and CDR2 YFSETQ.

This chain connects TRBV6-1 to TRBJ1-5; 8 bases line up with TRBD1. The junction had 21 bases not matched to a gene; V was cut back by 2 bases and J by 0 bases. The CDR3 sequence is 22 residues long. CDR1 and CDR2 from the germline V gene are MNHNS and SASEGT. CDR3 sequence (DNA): TGTGCCAGCAGTGAATACCCGGGTACGCCGGGACAGGACAGTAGTAGCAATCAGCCCCAGCATTTT. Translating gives CASSEYPGTPGQDSSSNQPQHF.